Presented here are 32 T cell receptor beta chains from one specimen sequenced in a study of blood T cell repertoires in COVID-19. Clones were sequenced by immunoSEQ multiplex PCR, and TCRdb holds only the in-frame ones, with some missing. The sample holds roughly 53,000 clones, roughly 89% seen once. The sample was peripheral blood. These TCRs come from a man older than 75 with acute or convalescent COVID-19.

The chain joins TRBV19 to TRBJ2-5; 8 bases align to TRBD1. Germline V gene sequence: CDR1 LNHDA, CDR2 SQIVND (reference sequence). The CDR3 length is 13 residues. Losses at the gene ends were 10 bases for V and 6 bases for J; bases not matched to a gene: 10. The chain's CDR3 is CATRPTGDKTQYF. DNA for the CDR3: TGTGCCACCCGACCGACAGGGGACAAGACCCAGTACTTC.

J is TRBJ1-1 and V is TRBV11-2; 7 positions match TRBD1. CDR1 and CDR2 (germline): SGHAT, FQNNGV. The CDR3 is made up of 13 amino acids. V dropped 4 bases and J dropped 5; count of bases not matched to a gene: 4. The CDR3 spells CASSSTQGTEAFF. CDR3 coding DNA: TGTGCCAGCAGCTCAACACAGGGGACTGAAGCTTTCTTT.

The table lists this clone with a few counts. The J gene is TRBJ1-2, the V gene TRBV4-3, with a weak D call TRBD1 (6 bases). Germline CDR1 and CDR2: LGHNA and YSLEER. The CDR3 is made up of 13 amino acids. Trimming took 2 bases from V and 7 from J, leaving 11 bases between them. The CDR3 nucleotides read TGCGCCAGCAGCCAAACGGACAGCGCTGGCTACACCTTC. The encoded protein is CASSQTDSAGYTF.

In DNA, the CDR3 is TGTGCCAGCAGTGGGACTAGCCGTGAAGAGCAGTTCTTC. It is translated as CASSGTSREEQFF. The chain has TRBV27 and TRBJ2-1, with TRBD2 identical over 9 bases. Germline assignment: CDR1 MNHEY and CDR2 SMNVEV (reference sequence). CDR3 length: 13 amino acids. Germline trimming cut 5 bases from V and 10 bases from J; bases unmatched to any gene: 6.

The chain couples TRBV4-1 to TRBJ2-1; D gene uncertain. The CDR3 spans 14 residues. Trimming pared 1 base from V and 7 bases from J, leaving 11 bases between. Looked up from germline, CDR1 is MGHRA and CDR2 is YSYEKL. The CDR3 is CASSQGSILNEQFF. The CDR3, as DNA: TGCGCCAGCAGCCAAGGGTCCATACTTAATGAGCAGTTCTTC.

The chain employs TRBV11-2 and TRBJ2-5; maybe TRBD2 (5 bases). The CDR3 length is 14 residues. The germline gives CDR1 SGHAT, CDR2 FQNNGV. V lost 6 bases, J lost 4 bases, and 15 bases lay in between. CDR3 sequence reads: CASSPLRRGETQYF. The CDR3 nucleotides read TGTGCCAGCAGTCCACTTCGTCGGGGAGAGACCCAGTACTTC.

This sequence joins TRBV7-2 and TRBJ1-5; TRBD1 agrees at 7 bases. Losses at the gene ends were 1 base for V and 1 base for J; bases not matched to a gene: 4. Germline V gives CDR1 SGHTA, CDR2 FQGNSA. The CDR3 length is 16 residues. CDR3 nucleotide sequence: TGTGCCAGCAGCTTAGGGGACAGATTGAGCAATCAGCCCCAGCATTTT. Its translation: CASSLGDRLSNQPQHF.

This chain connects TRBV6-2 or TRBV6-3 to TRBJ2-2, with a possible D match to TRBD1 (5 bases). V gave up 5 bases and J gave up 6 bases, with 13 bases separating them. Per the germline V gene, CDR1 is MNHEY and CDR2 is SVGEGT. This CDR3 spans 14 amino acids. The CDR3 region has the DNA TGTGCCAGCAGTCCCGTTTGGGGCGCCGGGGAGCTGTTTTTT. This gives the protein CASSPVWGAGELFF.

The J gene is TRBJ2-1, the V gene TRBV5-1; D gene ambiguous. From germline, CDR1 is SGHRS and CDR2 YFSETQ. CDR3 size: 14 residues. Between the trimmed V and J ends, which lost 0 bases and 5 bases, there was a span of 9 bases. In DNA, the CDR3 is TGCGCCAGCAGCTTGGGGGCAACCGACAATGAGCAGTTCTTC. Translated: CASSLGATDNEQFF. The full variable domain, completed using reference TRBV5-1 and TRBJ2-1, is KAGVTQTPRYLIKTRGQQVTLSCSPISGHRSVSWYQQTPGQGLQFLFEYFSETQRNKGNFPGRFSGRQFSNSRSEMNVSTLELGDSALYLCASSLGATDNEQFFGPGTRLTVL.

The chain carries TRBV4-3 and TRBJ2-3; 10 nucleotides agree with TRBD2. CDR3 length equals 15 residues. V dropped 4 bases and J dropped 1; count of bases not matched to a gene: 2. Looked up from germline, CDR1 is LGHNA and CDR2 is YSLEER. The CDR3 DNA reads as TGCGCCAGCAGCCGCCTAGCGGGGGGCACAGATACGCAGTATTTT. It is translated as CASSRLAGGTDTQYF.

V and J are TRBV14 and TRBJ2-3, with D perhaps matching TRBD2 (6 bases). V was pared by 1 base and J by 1 base, with 6 bases between. CDR3 length: 14 amino acids. From germline, CDR1 is SGHDN and CDR2 FVKESK. The CDR3 sequence is CASSQAGGTDTQYF. The CDR3 DNA follows: TGTGCCAGCAGCCAAGCGGGGGGCACAGATACGCAGTATTTT.

The chain combines TRBV3-1 (or the pseudogene TRBV3-2) with TRBJ2-3, with D possibly TRBD1 on 6 matching bases. Trimming pared 4 bases from V and 4 bases from J, leaving 15 bases between. The CDR3 consists of 15 residues. CDR1 and CDR2 (germline): LGHDT, YNNKEL (reference sequence). DNA of the CDR3: TGTGCCAGCAGCCTCAGGGGCCCTAGGCCAGATACGCAGTATTTT. Residues: CASSLRGPRPDTQYF.

The chain carries TRBV11-2 and TRBJ1-1; 12 bases match TRBD1. Losses at the gene ends were 1 base for V and 10 bases for J; bases not matched to a gene: 7. The length of the CDR3 is 15 residues. CDR1 is SGHAT, CDR2 FQNNGV, per germline. The CDR3 reads CASSLGPGTGGVAFF. The DNA for the CDR3 is TGTGCCAGCAGCTTAGGCCCCGGGACAGGGGGCGTAGCTTTCTTT.

The chain carries TRBV18 and TRBJ1-6; 7 bases match TRBD1. This CDR3 contains 15 residues. With 3 bases clipped from V and 6 bases from J, the junction kept 5 bases outside the gene matches. From germline, CDR1 is KGHSH and CDR2 LQKENI. The DNA of the CDR3 is TGTGCCAGCTCACCTAGACAGGGTAGTAATTCACCCCTCCACTTT. Translating gives CASSPRQGSNSPLHF.

The rearrangement uses TRBV15 and TRBJ1-5, with 7 nucleotides matching TRBD1. From germline, CDR1 is LNHNV and CDR2 YYDKDF (reference sequence). J gave up 4 bases and V 3 bases, and 3 bases lay outside the gene matches. The CDR3 sequence is 14 residues long. The CDR3 reads CATSSVQGNQPQHF. The CDR3 DNA reads as TGTGCCACCAGCAGTGTACAGGGGAATCAGCCCCAGCATTTT.

The DNA of the CDR3 is TGTGCCAGCAGCCATAGGACTAGCGGCTCCTACGAGCAGTACTTC. Translating it yields CASSHRTSGSYEQYF. The chain links TRBV7-8 to TRBJ2-7; 10 nucleotides align to TRBD2. V was clipped by 5 bases and J by 0 bases; unmatched bases: 4. The V gene's germline CDR1 is SGHVS and CDR2 FQNEAQ. The length of the CDR3 is 15 residues.

The rearrangement links TRBV5-8 to TRBJ1-1, with 8 bases matching TRBD1. This CDR3 is 11 amino acids long. With 3 bases clipped from V and 8 bases from J, the junction kept 0 bases outside the gene matches. CDR1 and CDR2 from the germline V gene are SGHTS and YDEGEE. The CDR3 coding sequence is TGTGCCAGCAGCTGGGACAGGGAAGCTTTCTTT. Protein sequence: CASSWDREAFF.

This clone showed up just a few times. CDR3 bases: TGTGCCACCAGTGATGTTACCGTACAGGGTGGTTCACCCCTCCACTTT. The encoded protein is CATSDVTVQGGSPLHF. The chain is built from TRBV24-1 and TRBJ1-6, with D possibly TRBD1 on 6 matching bases. Germline-derived CDR1 and CDR2 are KGHDR and SFDVKD. There are 16 residues in the CDR3. Trimming took 3 bases from V and 9 from J, leaving 17 bases between them.

The CDR3 sequence is CATQAGTDTQYF. In DNA form, the CDR3 reads TGTGCCACCCAGGCAGGAACAGATACGCAGTATTTT. The V call is TRBV10-3, the J call TRBJ2-3; D uncertain. The CDR3 has 12 amino acids. With 10 bases removed from V and 3 bases from J, the gap between germline ends came to 11 bases. Germline assignment: CDR1 ENHRY and CDR2 SYGVKD.

This chain uses TRBV3-1 (or the pseudogene TRBV3-2) with TRBJ2-2; TRBD2 aligns across 14 bases. V gave up 4 bases and J gave up 4 bases; unmatched junction bases: 11. CDR1 and CDR2 from the germline V gene are LGHDT and YNNKEL (reference sequence). The CDR3 contains 19 residues. Written as DNA, the CDR3 is TGTGCCAGCAGCCCCCGACTAGCGGGGGGGCCTCGGGGCACCGGGGAGCTGTTTTTT. Protein sequence: CASSPRLAGGPRGTGELFF.

The chain carries TRBV11-3 and TRBJ2-1, with a possible D match to TRBD1 (5 bases). CDR3 length: 15 amino acids. V was pared by 3 bases and J by 5 bases, with 14 bases between. Germline CDR1 SGHNT, CDR2 YENEEA. CDR3 nucleotides: TGTGCCAGCAGCTTCGTGGGGCAGGGAAACAATGAGCAGTTCTTC. Amino acid sequence: CASSFVGQGNNEQFF.

J is TRBJ2-7 and V is TRBV5-6, with no clear D. Trimming took off 0 bases at V and 3 bases at J, with 7 bases between the two ends. CDR1 and CDR2 (germline): SGHDT, YYEEEE. CDR3 length: 13 amino acids. The CDR3 spells CASSLAYNYEQYF. CDR3 DNA: TGTGCCAGCAGCTTGGCTTACAACTACGAGCAGTACTTC.

This clone was counted only a few times. The gene calls are TRBV19 and TRBJ1-5; D not certain. Between the trimmed V and J ends, which lost 3 bases and 0 bases, there was a span of 9 bases. The CDR3 is made up of 15 amino acids. The germline V gene encodes CDR1 LNHDA and CDR2 SQIVND (reference sequence). The DNA of the CDR3 is TGTGCCAGTAGTATGGTCCAGAATAGCAATCAGCCCCAGCATTTT. Encoded protein: CASSMVQNSNQPQHF. Supplemented by reference TRBV19 and TRBJ1-5, the full variable domain reads DGGITQSPKYLFRKEGQNVTLSCEQNLNHDAMYWYRQDPGQGLRLIYYSQIVNDFQKGDIAEGYSVSREKKESFPLTVTSAQKNPTAFYLCASSMVQNSNQPQHFGDGTRLSIL.

The rearrangement links TRBV30 to TRBJ1-6; no firm D call. Trimming shortened V by 1 base and J by 4 bases, and 5 bases separated the two germline ends. Per germline, CDR1 GTSNPN and CDR2 SVGIG (reference sequence). The CDR3 is made up of 13 amino acids. CDR3 in amino acids: CAWSARYNSPLHF. CDR3 DNA sequence: TGTGCCTGGAGTGCCAGGTATAATTCACCCCTCCACTTT.

The V gene is TRBV7-3, the J gene TRBJ2-3; 9 nucleotides agree with TRBD2. This CDR3 has 18 residues. Looked up from germline, CDR1 is SGHTA and CDR2 is FQGTGA. Trimming removed 0 bases from V and 0 bases from J; junction bases left unmatched: 7. The CDR3 nucleotides read TGTGCCAGCAGCTTAACGGGGAATCTAGCGGGGAGCACAGATACGCAGTATTTT. Protein sequence: CASSLTGNLAGSTDTQYF.

This clone was observed a single time. This rearrangement joins TRBV15 to TRBJ2-7; D may be TRBD2 (6 bases). Trimming took 0 bases from V and 4 from J, leaving 10 bases between them. The V gene's germline CDR1 is LNHNV and CDR2 YYDKDF (reference sequence). The CDR3 is 14 residues long. The CDR3 protein is CATSRDPGVYEQYF. The CDR3 DNA reads as TGTGCCACCAGCAGAGATCCGGGGGTATACGAGCAGTACTTC.

The chain links TRBV5-1 to TRBJ2-2; 7 bases are shared with TRBD1. CDR3 size: 16 residues. The V and J ends lost 0 bases and 1 base, in that order; junction bases with no gene match: 3. CDR1 and CDR2 from the germline V gene are SGHRS and YFSETQ. CDR3 in DNA: TGCGCCAGCAGCTTGGGACAGGGCTTGAACACCGGGGAGCTGTTTTTT. It encodes CASSLGQGLNTGELFF.

Only a few counts were recorded for this clone. V and J are TRBV4-1 and TRBJ2-6, with 12 positions matching TRBD2. The CDR3 covers 18 residues. Germline CDR1 is MGHRA and CDR2 is YSYEKL. With 2 bases clipped from V and 2 bases from J, the junction kept 4 bases outside the gene matches. CDR3 sequence (DNA): TGCGCCAGCAGCCAACTAGCGGGGGGGCCAACTGGGGCCAACGTCCTGACTTTC. Translating gives CASSQLAGGPTGANVLTF.

The chain uses TRBV5-6 and TRBJ1-4; weak D call: TRBD1 (5 bases). Germline V gene lookup returns CDR1 SGHDT and CDR2 YYEEEE. V gave up 0 bases and J gave up 4 bases, with 7 bases separating them. This CDR3 spans 14 amino acids. The CDR3 here is CASSLGQSNEKLFF. CDR3 DNA sequence: TGTGCCAGCAGCTTGGGACAGAGTAATGAAAAACTGTTTTTT.

The V and J genes are TRBV4-2 and TRBJ2-3; D possibly corresponds to TRBD2 (6 bases). V lost 5 bases, J lost 5 bases, and 14 bases lay in between. Germline loops: CDR1 LGHNA, CDR2 YNFKEQ. The CDR3 is 14 amino acids. CDR3 bases: TGTGCCAGCAGCTCCCGGCGGGGTCGAGATACGCAGTATTTT. Its protein product is CASSSRRGRDTQYF.

The chain combines TRBV5-1 with TRBJ2-1, with TRBD2 matching 11 bases. The length of the CDR3 is 14 residues. Per the germline V gene, CDR1 is SGHRS and CDR2 is YFSETQ. J gave up 3 bases and V 8 bases, and 4 bases lay outside the gene matches. The CDR3 sequence: CASSGTSGYNEQFF. In DNA form, the CDR3 reads TGCGCCAGTTCCGGGACTAGCGGCTACAATGAGCAGTTCTTC.

The rearrangement uses TRBV5-4 and TRBJ1-2; the D is unclear. With 0 bases removed from V and 12 bases from J, the gap between germline ends came to 21 bases. CDR3 length equals 15 residues. The germline gives CDR1 SGHNT, CDR2 YYREEE (reference sequence). In nucleotides, the CDR3 is TGTGCCAGCAGCTTGGAAGGCCGGTCCGGGAGGGTGCACACCTTC. Translating it yields CASSLEGRSGRVHTF.